These 17 T cell receptor beta chains originate from one sample sequenced in a study of T cell responses to AZD1222 COVID-19 vaccine. Repertoires were generated with immunoSEQ multiplex PCR, while TCRdb's copy carries only in-frame clones and drops some. The sample carries around 130,000 clones, 80% to 90% recorded once. Specimen: peripheral blood, collected 28 days after the second AZD1222 dose. These receptors all come from an adult who received the AZD1222 COVID-19 vaccine.

The rearrangement links TRBV7-8 to TRBJ1-5, with D perhaps TRBD1 (5 bases). The germline gives CDR1 SGHVS, CDR2 FQNEAQ. This CDR3 region has 13 residues. V lost 3 bases to trimming and J lost 7 bases, with 10 bases between them. Here the CDR3 reads CASSLSWDQPQHF. The CDR3 DNA reads as TGTGCCAGCAGCTTGTCTTGGGACCAGCCCCAGCATTTT. Full variable domain (missing parts from reference TRBV7-8 and TRBJ1-5): GAGVSQSPRYKVAKRGQDVALRCDPISGHVSLFWYQQALGQGPEFLTYFQNEAQLDKSGLPSDRFFAERPEGSVSTLKIQRTQQEDSAVYLCASSLSWDQPQHFGDGTRLSIL.

The gene calls are TRBV7-8 and TRBJ1-4, with D possibly matching TRBD1 (6 bases). The CDR3 is made up of 14 amino acids. V was trimmed by 4 bases and J by 8 bases, leaving 14 bases between them. Germline CDR1 SGHVS, CDR2 FQNEAQ. The chain's CDR3 is CASSYGQLREKLFF. Here the CDR3 DNA reads TGTGCCAGCAGCTACGGACAGCTTCGAGAAAAACTGTTTTTT.

The CDR3 nucleotides are TGTGCCTGGAGTCCTGTGGGAGGCACTGAAGCTTTCTTT. This translates into CAWSPVGGTEAFF. J is TRBJ1-1 and V is TRBV30, with D unresolved. Between the trimmed V and J ends, which lost 2 bases and 4 bases, there was a span of 11 bases. This CDR3 has 13 residues. Germline V lookup: CDR1 GTSNPN, CDR2 SVGIG (reference sequence).

The J gene is TRBJ1-5, the V gene TRBV5-5; D ambiguous. CDR3 length: 13 amino acids. Between the trimmed V and J ends, which lost 1 base and 9 bases, there was a span of 11 bases. CDR1 SGHKS and CDR2 YYEKEE come from the germline V gene (reference sequence). In nucleotides, the CDR3 is TGTGCCAGCAGCTTGATTGGACCGGGGCCCCAGCATTTT. Translated: CASSLIGPGPQHF.

The rearrangement uses TRBV4-1 and TRBJ2-7, with 13 bases that match TRBD2. The germline V gene encodes CDR1 MGHRA and CDR2 YSYEKL. V dropped 3 bases and J dropped 6; count of bases not matched to a gene: 5. The CDR3 contains 15 residues. CDR3 sequence: CASSQRLAGGSEQYF. Here the CDR3 DNA reads TGCGCCAGCAGCCAGAGACTAGCGGGAGGTTCCGAGCAGTACTTC.

The chain combines TRBV6-4 with TRBJ2-2; a weak D match, TRBD2 (5 bases). Germline V gene data show CDR1 as MRHNA and CDR2 as SNTAGT. Trimming pared 3 bases from V and 8 bases from J, leaving 10 bases between. This CDR3 region has 13 residues. The CDR3 DNA reads as TGTGCCAGCAGTGAAGGACTTTATGGGGAGCTGTTTTTT. It is translated as CASSEGLYGELFF.

This rearrangement joins TRBV29-1 to TRBJ1-1, with a possible D match to TRBD1 (5 bases). This CDR3 has 14 amino acids. The V end was cut by 4 bases, the J end by 4 bases, with 16 bases between. In germline, CDR1 is SQVTM, CDR2 ANQGSEA. Written as DNA, the CDR3 is TGCAGCGTTGTTGGAGGGGCCGGGAGCACTGAAGCTTTCTTT. Its protein is CSVVGGAGSTEAFF.

V and J are TRBV27 and TRBJ2-1; no firm D call. CDR1 and CDR2 (germline): MNHEY, SMNVEV (reference sequence). The CDR3 covers 13 residues. The V and J ends lost 3 bases and 10 bases respectively, with 13 bases between them. The CDR3 loop reads CASSFSEEREQFF. The CDR3 coding sequence is TGTGCCAGCAGTTTTTCAGAGGAGCGCGAGCAGTTCTTC.

This chain uses TRBV7-2 with TRBJ1-3; the D gene is possibly TRBD1 (5 bases). Germline CDR1 SGHTA, CDR2 FQGNSA. This CDR3 has 15 amino acids. V lost 5 bases and J lost 9, with 20 bases in between. CDR3 DNA sequence: TGTGCCAGCAGCCTAAGCGGGGCTGGTGAAGGCACCATATATTTT. It codes for CASSLSGAGEGTIYF.

The chain is built from TRBV7-9 and TRBJ1-3, with D perhaps matching TRBD1 (6 bases). Germline V lookup: CDR1 SEHNR, CDR2 FQNEAQ (reference sequence). Trimming took 5 bases from V and 0 from J, leaving 11 bases between them. The CDR3 runs 15 residues. The CDR3 DNA is TGTGCCAGCAGCGCACAGGGCATCTCTGGAAACACCATATATTTT. Protein: CASSAQGISGNTIYF.

The V and J genes are TRBV18 and TRBJ1-2; D is ambiguous. The V gene lost 3 bases and the J gene lost 4 bases, with 12 bases spanning the gap. Germline V gene lookup returns CDR1 KGHSH and CDR2 LQKENI. The length of the CDR3 is 14 residues. This chain's CDR3 is CASSPAASGYGYTF. DNA for the CDR3: TGTGCCAGCTCACCGGCCGCGAGTGGCTATGGCTACACCTTC.

J is TRBJ2-4 and V is TRBV5-5, with TRBD2 as a possible D gene (6 bases). The V end lost 0 bases, the J end lost 8 bases, and 12 bases lay between the germline ends. The CDR3 loop spans 14 amino acids. Germline CDR1 SGHKS, CDR2 YYEKEE (reference sequence). CDR3 protein: CASSLGQREDIQYF. The CDR3 region has the DNA TGTGCCAGCAGCTTGGGACAAAGGGAGGACATTCAGTACTTC.

This clone occurred once. The chain joins TRBV7-9 to TRBJ1-5; the D is unclear. CDR1 is SEHNR and CDR2 is FQNEAQ in the germline V gene (reference sequence). The V and J ends lost 2 bases and 6 bases respectively, with 2 bases between them. This CDR3 is built from 11 residues. CDR3 region: CASSLCQPQHF. The CDR3 DNA is TGTGCCAGCAGCTTATGTCAGCCCCAGCATTTT.

As regards this clone: The same CDR3 also results from other DNA sequences found in this sample. V usage is TRBV11-2 and J usage is TRBJ1-3; D is uncertain. Trimming left V 3 bases short and J 1 base short, with 1 base between. The CDR3 has 12 residues. CDR1 SGHAT and CDR2 FQNNGV come from the germline V gene. The CDR3 is CASSFSGNTIYF. CDR3 DNA: TGTGCCAGCAGCTTTTCTGGAAACACCATATATTTT.

The J gene is TRBJ2-2, the V gene TRBV7-2, with a weak D call TRBD1 (6 bases). The length of the CDR3 is 16 residues. The V and J ends lost 5 bases and 0 bases respectively, with 13 bases between them. The germline gives CDR1 SGHTA, CDR2 FQGNSA. The CDR3 DNA reads as TGTGCCAGCAGCCCCCCCAGGGGTGCGAACACCGGGGAGCTGTTTTTT. It encodes CASSPPRGANTGELFF.

The CDR3 DNA reads as TGTGCCAGCAGTCCCGGCGGGGTTCTTGGCTACACCTTC. Translating gives CASSPGGVLGYTF. The genes are TRBV11-2 and TRBJ1-2; D is ambiguous. This CDR3 comprises 13 residues. Germline V lookup: CDR1 SGHAT, CDR2 FQNNGV. V lost 6 bases and J lost 7, with 15 bases in between. The whole variable domain, filled in from reference TRBV11-2 and TRBJ1-2, reads EAGVAQSPRYKIIEKRQSVAFWCNPISGHATLYWYQQILGQGPKLLIQFQNNGVVDDSQLPKDRFSAERLKGVDSTLKIQPAKLEDSAVYLCASSPGGVLGYTFGSGTRLTVV.

This clone has a handful of counts. The gene calls are TRBV19 and TRBJ1-5, with 10 bases identical to TRBD1. The CDR3 has 17 residues. Per the germline V gene, CDR1 is LNHDA and CDR2 is SQIVND (reference sequence). The ends lost 1 base at V and 4 bases at J; junction bases unmatched: 7. CDR3 protein: CASSIGLDRGSNQPQHF. The CDR3 nucleotides read TGTGCCAGTAGTATAGGGTTGGACAGGGGGTCAAATCAGCCCCAGCATTTT. The entire variable domain, with the rest obtained from reference TRBV19 and TRBJ1-5, is as follows: DGGITQSPKYLFRKEGQNVTLSCEQNLNHDAMYWYRQDPGQGLRLIYYSQIVNDFQKGDIAEGYSVSREKKESFPLTVTSAQKNPTAFYLCASSIGLDRGSNQPQHFGDGTRLSIL.